This T cell receptor (beta chain) was recovered during a study of OX40 agonist ivuxolimab in advanced cancers. Repertoires were generated with immunoSEQ multiplex PCR, while TCRdb's copy carries only in-frame clones and drops some. The sample consists of just under 85,000 clones, 84% of them appearing once. V lost 6 bases, J lost 6 bases, and 21 bases lay in between. CDR3 length equals 16 residues. Germline V gene data show CDR1 as MRHNA and CDR2 as SNTAGT. Source: CD4+ or CD8+ T cells sorted from blood, taken in a trial of the OX40 agonist ivuxolimab. The V and J genes are TRBV6-4 and TRBJ2-1; D may correspond to TRBD1 or TRBD2 (5 bases each). The TCR originated in an adult with an advanced solid tumor such as melanoma, head and neck, liver or kidney cancer. CDR3 region: CASSRSPGKGTNEQFF. For the CDR3, the DNA is TGTGCCAGCAGCCGATCGCCCGGGAAAGGGACCAATGAGCAGTTCTTC.